Sequencing of this T cell receptor (beta chain) was carried out in a study of cytomegalovirus exposure and HLA in healthy donors. Looking at the study overall: Previous work identified roughly 120 million unique TCR beta sequences from about 200 million T cells. Overall study findings and caveats: A cluster of highly shared sequence variants was likely a sequencing artifact.

As to this clone: Its antigen is not identified.

V was trimmed by 1 base and J by 8 bases, leaving 15 bases between them. The CDR3 sequence is 15 residues long. Looked up from germline, CDR1 is MGHRA and CDR2 is YSYEKL. Primers: 60 Vbeta forward and 13 Jbeta reverse. Assay: immunoSEQ multiplex PCR; the TCRdb copy retains only in-frame clones and omits some. The sample shows roughly 240,000 clones, about 88% of them seen only once. The sample taken for sequencing was PBMCs. The TCR comes from a girl aged 2 to 9 in good health and CMV-seronegative. This chain links TRBV4-1 with TRBJ1-3; tentative D call: TRBD1 (6 bases). CDR3 sequence reads: CASSQVVGAGYTIYF. Here the CDR3 DNA reads TGCGCCAGCAGCCAAGTTGTGGGGGCAGGATACACCATATATTTT.